These 32 T cell receptor beta chains share one sample of origin, sequenced in a study of patients and donors after allogeneic stem cell transplantation (dated by TCRdb to about 2020). Library prep was done by RT-PCR. TCRdb shows the sequencer as NextSeq 550. TCRdb reprocessing: public reads trimmed at Q25 with fastp, clones called with MiXCR, in-frame beta chains kept. Merged by CDR3 protein, the rows form single entries marked with the most common genes and DNA. The sample yields 400,000 to 450,000 distinct CDR3 sequences; more than 15% were counted once. Together, the top ten hold 7% to 7.5% of the sample. Material: blood, either unsorted or a sorted T cell fraction (not recorded which). Receptors originate from a human donor who was either an allogeneic HSCT recipient or a stem cell or donor lymphocyte infusion donor (not recorded which). It is not recorded whose cells these are; they may come from a transplant donor.

This clonotype has a handful of counts. The rearrangement joins TRBV6-2 or TRBV6-3 to TRBJ1-1; TRBD1 is a possible D gene (5 bases). The CDR3 contains 11 residues. V lost 6 bases to trimming and J lost 11 bases, with 13 bases between them. Per germline, CDR1 MNHEY and CDR2 SVGEGT. The CDR3 nucleotides read TGTGCCAGCAGCTTGGGACTGGGGGCTTTCTTT. It yields the protein CASSLGLGAFF.

V and J are TRBV6-5 and TRBJ2-5; 7 bases are shared with TRBD1. CDR3 length: 15 amino acids. The J segment lost 4 bases and the V segment lost 4 bases, leaving 9 bases of the junction unmatched. Per the germline V gene, CDR1 is MNHEY and CDR2 is SVGAGI. The DNA of the CDR3 is TGTGCCAGCAGTTCTGACAGGGTATCTGGAGAGACCCAGTACTTC. Amino acids: CASSSDRVSGETQYF.

This clonotype has just a few counts. One junction end disagrees with the germline gene, perhaps due to a read error. This chain links TRBV18 with TRBJ2-1, with D perhaps matching TRBD1 (5 bases). Germline V gene data show CDR1 as KGHSH and CDR2 as LQKENI. This CDR3 is built from 14 residues. CDR3 DNA sequence: TGTGCCAGCTCATCACCAGGGTTGGACAATGAGCAGTTCTTC. Translated: CASSSPGLDNEQFF.

This clonotype was seen a few times. The CDR3 nucleotides are TGTGCCAGCAGTTTGGGGACAGGCTTTGGAGTGATGAACACTGAAGCTTTCTTT. It is translated as CASSLGTGFGVMNTEAFF. This chain joins TRBV12-3 or TRBV12-4 and TRBJ1-1; 8 bases are shared with TRBD1. There are 18 residues in the CDR3. After removal of 3 bases from V and 0 bases from J, the junction contained 12 bases not matched to a gene.

V and J are TRBV9 and TRBJ1-2; D not certain. V was trimmed by 3 bases and J by 8 bases, leaving 11 bases between them. Per the germline V gene, CDR1 is SGDLS and CDR2 is YYNGEE. The CDR3 loop spans 12 amino acids. The CDR3 DNA reads TGTGCCAGCAGCGCCCTCCCGGGAGGCTACACCTTC. This translates into CASSALPGGYTF.

This clonotype came up many times. The chain joins TRBV12-3 or TRBV12-4 to TRBJ1-1; no clear D gene. The CDR3 loop spans 15 amino acids. V lost 0 bases and J 7 bases, leaving 15 bases between the germline ends. The CDR3 region is CASSLARGSGLEAFF. The CDR3 DNA is TGTGCCAGCAGTTTAGCGCGCGGGAGTGGACTTGAAGCTTTCTTT.

The rearrangement uses TRBV2 and TRBJ2-2; D is undetermined. The CDR3 extends over 13 amino acids. The V and J ends lost 4 bases and 3 bases respectively, with 6 bases between them. Per the germline V gene, CDR1 is SNHLY and CDR2 is FYNNEI. CDR3 sequence reads: CASSGAHTGELFF. CDR3 nucleotides: TGTGCCAGCAGTGGCGCCCACACCGGGGAGCTGTTTTTT. The whole variable domain, filled in from reference TRBV2 and TRBJ2-2, reads EPEVTQTPSHQVTQMGQEVILRCVPISNHLYFYWYRQILGQKVEFLVSFYNNEISEKSEIFDDQFSVERPDGSNFTLKIRSTKLEDSAMYFCASSGAHTGELFFGEGSRLTVL.

The V gene is TRBV6-5, the J gene TRBJ1-3, with no clear D. Trimming removed 1 base at V and 0 bases at J, with 4 bases between. This CDR3 has 14 residues. From germline, CDR1 is MNHEY and CDR2 SVGAGI. Here the CDR3 DNA reads TGTGCCAGCAGTTACTACGACTCTGGAAACACCATATATTTT. Amino acid sequence: CASSYYDSGNTIYF.

This clonotype was observed a handful of times. The genes are TRBV24-1 and TRBJ2-3, with TRBD1 matching 11 bases. Germline V gene sequence: CDR1 KGHDR, CDR2 SFDVKD. V lost 4 bases to trimming and J lost 2 bases; unmatched junction nucleotides: 10. CDR3 length: 18 amino acids. The CDR3 sequence: CATSDLGQGARTTDTQYF. DNA of the CDR3: TGTGCCACCAGTGACCTTGGACAGGGGGCGAGAACCACAGATACGCAGTATTTT.

The chain uses TRBV18 and TRBJ2-2, with unresolved D. The V gene's germline CDR1 is KGHSH and CDR2 LQKENI. This CDR3 spans 12 amino acids. The ends were cut back, 4 bases at V and 3 bases at J, with 3 bases in the middle. This chain's CDR3 is CASSLYTGELFF. The CDR3 DNA follows: TGTGCCAGCTCACTCTACACCGGGGAGCTGTTTTTT.

The V and J genes are TRBV5-1 and TRBJ2-3; D is ambiguous. Germline V CDR1 and CDR2: SGHRS, YFSETQ. The ends were cut back, 4 bases at V and 8 bases at J, with 20 bases in the middle. The CDR3 extends over 15 amino acids. Here the CDR3 reads CASSMTGPEEVTQYF. The CDR3 bases are TGCGCCAGCAGCATGACCGGCCCAGAGGAAGTTACGCAGTATTTT. The full variable domain, its missing parts supplied by reference TRBV5-1 and TRBJ2-3, is KAGVTQTPRYLIKTRGQQVTLSCSPISGHRSVSWYQQTPGQGLQFLFEYFSETQRNKGNFPGRFSGRQFSNSRSEMNVSTLELGDSALYLCASSMTGPEEVTQYFGPGTRLTVL.

There are a few counts of this clonotype. The chain is built from TRBV6-1 and TRBJ2-5, with D possibly TRBD2 on 5 matching bases. Trimming took 6 bases from V and 5 from J, leaving 19 bases between them. Germline V gene sequence: CDR1 MNHNS, CDR2 SASEGT. The CDR3 is 15 residues long. In nucleotides, the CDR3 is TGTGCCAGCAGCCACGGGATCTACCGGACCGAGACCCAGTACTTC. Its translation: CASSHGIYRTETQYF.

The DNA for the CDR3 is TGTGCCAGCAGCTTAGAGGCCGGTTCCTACGAGCAGTACTTC. Encoded protein: CASSLEAGSYEQYF. The chain joins TRBV7-7 to TRBJ2-7; unclear D gene. The CDR3 is 14 amino acids. Germline V gives CDR1 SSHAT, CDR2 FNYEAQ (reference sequence). V was cut by 1 base and J by 1 base, with 8 bases left in between.

This clonotype was counted a few times. The genes are TRBV19 and TRBJ1-3, with D hard to call. From germline, CDR1 is LNHDA and CDR2 SQIVND (reference sequence). V shed 5 bases and J shed 1 base, with 12 bases lying between them. The CDR3 sequence is 15 residues long. The CDR3 sequence: CASSQEGRSGNTIYF. The CDR3 coding sequence is TGTGCCAGTAGTCAAGAGGGTCGATCTGGAAACACCATATATTTT.

The rearrangement joins TRBV12-3 or TRBV12-4 to TRBJ2-3, with D hard to call. Deletions cut 2 bases from V and 1 base from J, with 7 bases between. The CDR3 covers 14 residues. This chain's CDR3 is CASSLLSGTDTQYF. CDR3 nucleotide sequence: TGTGCCAGCAGTTTATTAAGCGGCACAGATACGCAGTATTTT.

The genes are TRBV19 and TRBJ2-6; D ambiguous. The CDR3 has 15 amino acids. V lost 3 bases and J lost 0, with 6 bases in between. Germline-derived CDR1 and CDR2 are LNHDA and SQIVND (reference sequence). The CDR3 is CASSIQSSGANVLTF. CDR3 in DNA: TGTGCCAGTAGTATCCAGAGCTCTGGGGCCAACGTCCTGACTTTC.

This clonotype was seen a handful of times. The chain has TRBV20-1 and TRBJ2-7; a possible D gene is TRBD1 (6 bases). The CDR3 has 13 amino acids. CDR1 and CDR2 (germline): DFQATT, SNEGSKA (reference sequence). Trimming left V 6 bases short and J 4 bases short, with 16 bases between. This chain's CDR3 is CSAMDRGRYEQYF. The CDR3 region has the DNA TGCAGTGCGATGGACAGAGGAAGGTACGAGCAGTACTTC.

V usage is TRBV2 and J usage is TRBJ2-1, with 7 positions matching TRBD2. After removal of 6 bases from V and 0 bases from J, the junction contained 5 bases not matched to a gene. CDR3 length: 15 residues. Germline V gene sequence: CDR1 SNHLY, CDR2 FYNNEI. The CDR3 sequence: CASRGGGRSYNEQFF. The DNA for the CDR3 is TGTGCCAGCAGGGGGGGGGGACGCTCCTACAATGAGCAGTTCTTC.

The rearrangement joins TRBV11-1 to TRBJ1-2; D ambiguous. The CDR3 extends over 13 amino acids. The germline V gene encodes CDR1 SGHAT and CDR2 FQDESV (reference sequence). Trimming left V 5 bases short and J 3 bases short, with 10 bases between. CDR3 nucleotide sequence: TGTGCCAGCAGCAACGAGAGGGACTATGGCTACACCTTC. It yields the protein CASSNERDYGYTF.

This clonotype was observed many times. The chain couples TRBV4-3 to TRBJ1-2; the D is unclear. V lost 2 bases, J lost 4 bases, and 8 bases lay in between. Germline V CDR1 and CDR2: LGHNA, YSLEER. The CDR3 length is 13 residues. The DNA for the CDR3 is TGCGCCAGCAGCCAATCGGACGGCTATGGCTACACCTTC. As protein: CASSQSDGYGYTF.

This rearrangement joins TRBV29-1 to TRBJ2-5; 10 bases agree with TRBD2. The CDR3 has 15 amino acids. V was clipped by 3 bases and J by 3 bases; unmatched bases: 7. Per germline, CDR1 SQVTM and CDR2 ANQGSEA. The CDR3 nucleotides read TGCAGCGTTGATTCTAGCGGGAGTCGGGAAGAGACCCAGTACTTC. Its protein is CSVDSSGSREETQYF.

This chain uses TRBV18 with TRBJ2-5, with 8 bases identical to TRBD2. Germline CDR1 and CDR2: KGHSH and LQKENI. The junction had 6 bases not matched to a gene; V was cut back by 3 bases and J by 0 bases. The CDR3 loop spans 16 amino acids. The CDR3 sequence is CASSPPGTRDQETQYF. The DNA of the CDR3 is TGTGCCAGCTCACCCCCGGGGACTAGGGACCAAGAGACCCAGTACTTC. The variable domain in full, with the rest retrieved from reference TRBV18 and TRBJ2-5, is NAGVMQNPRHLVRRRGQEARLRCSPMKGHSHVYWYRQLPEEGLKFMVYLQKENIIDESGMPKERFSAEFPKEGPSILRIQQVVRGDSAAYFCASSPPGTRDQETQYFGPGTRLLVL.

This clonotype was counted a few times. The chain employs TRBV3-1 and TRBJ2-3; the D is unclear. The V end lost 1 base, the J end lost 6 bases, and 11 bases lay between the germline ends. CDR1 is LGHDT, CDR2 YNNKEL, per germline (reference sequence). The CDR3 has 14 residues. The CDR3 region is CASSQGIVPDTQYF. CDR3 nucleotide sequence: TGTGCCAGCAGCCAAGGGATAGTCCCGGATACGCAGTATTTT.

There are a few counts of this clonotype. This chain links TRBV5-1 with TRBJ2-3; D may be TRBD1 (6 bases). CDR1 is SGHRS and CDR2 is YFSETQ in the germline V gene. This CDR3 spans 19 amino acids. V was trimmed by 4 bases and J by 2 bases, leaving 26 bases between them. For the CDR3, the DNA is TGCGCCAGCAGCGGGGGCTTACCAGGGTCCTCCCGGCTCACAGATACGCAGTATTTT. Its translation: CASSGGLPGSSRLTDTQYF.

This clonotype has a handful of counts. The chain joins TRBV5-6 to TRBJ1-6; D perhaps matches TRBD1 (6 bases). The CDR3 length is 15 residues. Germline CDR1 SGHDT, CDR2 YYEEEE. Between the trimmed V and J ends, which lost 2 bases and 7 bases, there was a span of 13 bases. For the CDR3, the DNA is TGTGCCAGCAGCTTTGGACAGAGGAGCAATTCACCCCTCCACTTT. This sequence encodes CASSFGQRSNSPLHF.

The J gene is TRBJ2-2, the V gene TRBV24-1, with D perhaps matching TRBD1 (5 bases). Germline V gene data show CDR1 as KGHDR and CDR2 as SFDVKD. Trimming took off 1 base at V and 2 bases at J, with 7 bases between the two ends. The CDR3 contains 15 residues. The CDR3 region has the DNA TGTGCCACCAGTGATTTTCAGGGAAACACCGGGGAGCTGTTTTTT. Its translation: CATSDFQGNTGELFF.

The chain combines TRBV4-1 with TRBJ2-2, with TRBD1 matching 7 bases. The V segment lost 4 bases and the J segment 7 bases; nucleotides outside the gene matches: 3. Germline V gene lookup returns CDR1 MGHRA and CDR2 YSYEKL. This CDR3 comprises 13 residues. The CDR3 region is CASSRPGGGELFF. Here the CDR3 DNA reads TGCGCCAGCAGCCGTCCAGGGGGCGGGGAGCTGTTTTTT.

The chain couples TRBV20-1 to TRBJ1-2; D gene uncertain. The V gene lost 4 bases and the J gene lost 1 base, with 7 bases spanning the gap. The CDR3 sequence is 12 residues long. Per the germline V gene, CDR1 is DFQATT and CDR2 is SNEGSKA (reference sequence). CDR3 DNA: TGCAGTGCTATTGGGGATAACTATGGCTACACCTTC. This translates into CSAIGDNYGYTF.

This clonotype was found many times. The chain has TRBV5-1 and TRBJ2-4, with D perhaps TRBD1 or TRBD2 (6 bases each). The length of the CDR3 is 14 residues. CDR1 is SGHRS and CDR2 is YFSETQ in the germline V gene. V was shortened by 4 bases and J by 8 bases, with 16 bases between the two germline ends. The CDR3 DNA reads as TGCGCCAGCAGCGGAGGAGGGGGATGGGACATTCAGTACTTC. Encoded protein: CASSGGGGWDIQYF.

The V call is TRBV9, the J call TRBJ1-1; 8 bases match TRBD1. Losses at the gene ends were 1 base for V and 0 bases for J; bases not matched to a gene: 5. The CDR3 covers 16 residues. Germline CDR1 reads SGDLS; CDR2 reads YYNGEE. CDR3 residues: CASSVTQDRVNTEAFF. CDR3 bases: TGTGCCAGCAGCGTAACTCAGGACAGGGTGAACACTGAAGCTTTCTTT.

V is TRBV25-1 and J is TRBJ1-3; TRBD1 might be the D (5 bases). CDR1 MGHDK and CDR2 SYGVNS come from the germline V gene. The CDR3 spans 16 residues. With 5 bases removed from V and 2 bases from J, the gap between germline ends came to 16 bases. The CDR3 protein is CASSQLGASTGNTIYF. CDR3 coding DNA: TGTGCCAGCAGTCAATTAGGGGCTTCCACTGGAAACACCATATATTTT.

This sequence joins TRBV29-1 and TRBJ1-1, with D unresolved. Germline V lookup: CDR1 SQVTM, CDR2 ANQGSEA. V was cut by 4 bases and J by 0 bases, with 9 bases left in between. CDR3 length: 13 amino acids. CDR3 nucleotide sequence: TGCAGCGTTGCATGCAAGATGAACACTGAAGCTTTCTTT. It translates to CSVACKMNTEAFF.